This T cell receptor (beta chain) was identified during a study of T cells in Graves' hyperthyroidism and ophthalmopathy. Trimming at V came to 5 bases and at J to 3 bases, leaving 6 bases not matched to a gene. The CDR3 loop spans 16 amino acids. Germline V gene lookup returns CDR1 LGHNA and CDR2 YNFKEQ. The CDR3 regions of TCR beta were amplified from RNA transcripts. First-round RT-PCR of the TCR CDR3 relied on the HTBI primer set. One entry per CDR3 protein, called by TCRdb with MiXCR from the multiplex PCR reads. This table holds over 450,000 distinct CDR3 sequences, 15% to 20% found once. The rearrangement joins TRBV4-2 to TRBJ2-2; TRBD1 matches 10 bases. This receptor was taken from a woman under 30 with Graves' ophthalmopathy. The sample comprised blood. Written as DNA, the CDR3 is TGTGCCAGCAGCGGCGGGACAGGGGTTGACACCGGGGAGCTGTTTTTT. It translates to CASSGGTGVDTGELFF.